The rows below give T cell receptor beta chains drawn from one sample of a study of blood T cells in healthy people across ages. TCRdb independently ran MiXCR on the 5' RACE reads; one entry per CDR3 protein. The table has approximately 830,000 distinct CDR3 sequences, about 59% seen once. Sequencing input: blood. These receptor sequences come from a man aged 25 to 45 in good health. Both conserved end residues are part of each CDR3. Fields, in order: J gene, V gene, D gene, clone size, CDR3 DNA, CDR3 protein. The D gene is left open where the match is weak. Size values are once, few and many counts, or a class for expanded clones, and some rows have none.

>TRBJ2-4|TRBV30|NA|NA
TGTGCCTGGAGTGCAAGACAGGCCAAAAACATTCAGTACTTC
CAWSARQAKNIQYF
>TRBJ2-5|TRBV11-2|NA|NA
TGTGCCAGCAGCCCGGGTTCGGCAGGGACAAGTATAGAGACCCAGTACTTC
CASSPGSAGTSIETQYF
>TRBJ2-2|TRBV18|NA|once
TGTGCCAGCTCACAGGGGCCGTTCACCGGGGAGCTGTTTTTT
CASSQGPFTGELFF
>TRBJ1-4|TRBV11-2|NA|NA
TGTGCCAGCAGCTTCAGGCGTAGGTCTAATGAAAAACTGTTTTTT
CASSFRRRSNEKLFF
>TRBJ2-7|TRBV20-1|TRBD1|few
TGCAGTGCTTTCCGGGACAGGGGCCACGAGCAGTACTTC
CSAFRDRGHEQYF
>TRBJ2-1|TRBV7-9|NA|NA
TGTGCCAGCAGCCCCAATGAGTACAATGAGCAGTTCTTC
CASSPNEYNEQFF
>TRBJ1-4|TRBV7-8|NA|NA
TGTGCCAGCAGGCGGGACGGAGCTAATGAAAAACTGTTTTTT
CASRRDGANEKLFF
>TRBJ2-4|TRBV12-3/TRBV12-4|TRBD1|few
TGTGCCAGCAGTTCCCCTTCTACAGGGGGCAGAAACATTCAGTACTTC
CASSSPSTGGRNIQYF
>TRBJ2-1|TRBV28|NA|NA
TGTGCCAGCAGTGTCTGGGGAGCCGGCAATGAGCAGTTCTTC
CASSVWGAGNEQFF
>TRBJ2-7|TRBV7-8|NA|NA
TGTGCCAGCAGCTTACGGGAACGGGGTTCCTACGAGCAGTACTTC
CASSLRERGSYEQYF
>TRBJ2-1|TRBV6-2/TRBV6-3|TRBD2|once
TGTGCCAGCAGCTATCAGCGGGGGGTCAATGAGCAGTTCTTC
CASSYQRGVNEQFF
>TRBJ2-4|TRBV9|NA|NA
TGTGCCAGCAGCGTAGAGAGTGAGCGCTCCAAAAACATTCAGTACTTC
CASSVESERSKNIQYF
>TRBJ2-3|TRBV5-1|TRBD2|NA
TGCGCCAGCAGCGTCGGACTAGCGGCCGTCACAGATACGCAGTATTTT
CASSVGLAAVTDTQYF
>TRBJ2-7|TRBV29-1|NA|few
TGCAGCGTTGAAAACCTCCGGGGGCAAGAGCAGTACTTC
CSVENLRGQEQYF
>TRBJ2-7|TRBV4-1|NA|few
TGCGCCAGCAGCCGGACGCCTTCCTACGAGCAGTACTTC
CASSRTPSYEQYF
>TRBJ2-7|TRBV7-2|TRBD1|NA
TGTGCCAGCAGCTCAAGGGGGCGGGTTCTCTCCTACGAGCAGTACTTC
CASSSRGRVLSYEQYF
>TRBJ2-1|TRBV21-1|NA|NA
TGTGCCAGCAGCTGTGGACTCCTGGGGCAGTTCTTC
CASSCGLLGQFF
>TRBJ2-7|TRBV7-3|TRBD1|few
TGTGCCAGCTCACCACAGGGGGGCAGTTACGAGCAGTACTTC
CASSPQGGSYEQYF
>TRBJ2-1|TRBV9|NA|few
TGTGCCAGCGGGTCCGATGAGCAGTTCTTC
CASGSDEQFF
>TRBJ2-7|TRBV20-1|NA|NA
TGCAGTGCTAGAGATGCGCTAGTAGTCTACGAGCAGTACTTC
CSARDALVVYEQYF
>TRBJ1-5|TRBV20-1|NA|few
TGCAGTGCCTATCCGTGGGGACGGCTTAGCAATCAGCCCCAGCATTTT
CSAYPWGRLSNQPQHF
>TRBJ2-1|TRBV7-8|NA|few
TGTGCCAGCAGCTTAAACCGGATCCATGAGCAGTTCTTC
CASSLNRIHEQFF
>TRBJ2-7|TRBV4-3|TRBD2|few
TGCGCCAGCAGCCAAGATCGACGGACTAGCGGGGGGCCCCTCTACGAGCAGTACTTC
CASSQDRRTSGGPLYEQYF
>TRBJ1-2|TRBV6-2/TRBV6-3|TRBD1|NA
TGTGCCAGCAGTAAACCTGGACAGGGCGGCACCTTC
CASSKPGQGGTF
>TRBJ2-1|TRBV7-2|TRBD2|NA
TGTGCCAGCAGCCGCGGGGGTCCCTTGGGGAATGAGCAGTTCTTC
CASSRGGPLGNEQFF
>TRBJ2-1|TRBV20-1|TRBD2|few
TGCAGTGCTAGCGGGGGGGTTAGCTCCTACAATGAGCAGTTCTTC
CSASGGVSSYNEQFF
>TRBJ1-1|TRBV30|NA|NA
TGTGCCTGGAGTGTGGGACACGTAGCTTTCTTT
CAWSVGHVAFF
>TRBJ1-5|TRBV24-1|NA|NA
TGTGCCACCAGCAGGGCTTTGAGCAATCAGCCCCAGCATTTT
CATSRALSNQPQHF
>TRBJ1-5|TRBV2|TRBD1|NA
TGTGCCAGCAGCACCGACAGGGAGATCAGTCAGCCCCAGCATTTT
CASSTDREISQPQHF
>TRBJ2-1|TRBV5-1|NA|NA
TGCGCCAGCAGTACAAGGCAGGGGATCTACAATGAGCAGTTCTTC
CASSTRQGIYNEQFF
>TRBJ2-3|TRBV29-1|NA|NA
TGCAGCGTTGAAACGGGCGGGGGCTCCCAGTGGGATACGCAGTATTTT
CSVETGGGSQWDTQYF
>TRBJ2-5|TRBV20-1|TRBD2|NA
TGCAGTGCTAGGGTTCGACTAGCGGGGGAGCCGACCCAGTATTTC
CSARVRLAGEPTQYF
>TRBJ2-1|TRBV9|TRBD2|NA
TGTGCCAGCAGCGTAGGGCGGGGGGATATCTATGAGCAGTTCTTC
CASSVGRGDIYEQFF
>TRBJ2-5|TRBV24-1|TRBD2|NA
TGTGCCACCATGCCTAGCGGGGGGAAAGAGACCCAGTACTTC
CATMPSGGKETQYF
>TRBJ2-5|TRBV15|NA|NA
TGTGCCACCAGCAGAGATCCGGGGGAACAAGAGACCCAGTACTTC
CATSRDPGEQETQYF
>TRBJ2-7|TRBV6-2/TRBV6-3|TRBD1|NA
TGTGCCAGCATAAGGAGACAGGGCGGGTCCGAGCAGTACTTC
CASIRRQGGSEQYF
>TRBJ2-1|TRBV4-2|NA|NA
TGTGCCAGCAGCCAAGACATGAGGGGGGGCCTCAATGAGCAGTTCTTC
CASSQDMRGGLNEQFF
>TRBJ2-2|TRBV4-1|TRBD2|NA
TGCGCCAGCAGTCCCGGGACTAGCGGGGGACTAACCGGGGAGCTGTTTTTT
CASSPGTSGGLTGELFF
>TRBJ2-1|TRBV7-2|NA|few
TGTGCCAGCAGCTTAGGAGGGGCACACAATGAGCAGTTCTTC
CASSLGGAHNEQFF
>TRBJ2-7|TRBV27|NA|NA
TGTGCCAGCAGTTTGTTCCAGGGTATCAGAAGCGAGCAGTACTTC
CASSLFQGIRSEQYF
>TRBJ2-5|TRBV20-1|TRBD1|NA
TGCAGTGCTCCTAGGACAGGGCGACAAGAGACCCAGTACTTC
CSAPRTGRQETQYF
>TRBJ2-3|TRBV6-5|TRBD2|few
TGTGCCAGCAGTCGGACTAGCGGGGGGAGCACAGATACGCAGTATTTT
CASSRTSGGSTDTQYF
>TRBJ2-7|TRBV10-3|NA|NA
TGTGCCGTTGGGAGGGGGGACTCCTACGAGCAGTACTTC
CAVGRGDSYEQYF
>TRBJ2-7|TRBV6-2/TRBV6-3|TRBD2|once
TGTGCCAGCAGCCCCGGGACTAGCCACTACGAGCAGTACTTC
CASSPGTSHYEQYF
>TRBJ2-4|TRBV3-1|NA|NA
TGTGCCAGCAGCCAAGACGAGTCTCCCCTAGCCAAAAACATTCAGTACTTC
CASSQDESPLAKNIQYF
>TRBJ2-1|TRBV7-2|NA|NA
TGTGCCAGCAGCTTCTCCGGGGACACGAACTACAATGAGCAGTTCTTC
CASSFSGDTNYNEQFF